These T cell receptor beta chains were read from a single sample in a study of molecular identifiers for immune sequencing clone quantification. TCRdb reprocessed the PCR reads via MiXCR and lists one record per CDR3 protein. The table shows hundreds of thousands of distinct CDR3 sequences, with over 25% occurring only once. The sequenced material came from naive CD8+ T cells from blood, with Jurkat cell RNA spiked in. The receptor source for this set is a human donor in good health. Some libraries in this study had Jurkat cell RNA spiked in. Both conserved end residues are part of each CDR3. A D gene is named only where the DNA matches it firmly. Clone size, where shown, is once, few, many, or a class for clones that have expanded.

clone_size d_call j_call v_call cdr3_aa cdr3_nt
many NA TRBJ2-3 TRBV29-1 CSGDGGLRTDTQYF TGCAGCGGAGACGGAGGGCTCCGCACAGATACGCAGTATTTT
few NA TRBJ2-7 TRBV27 CASGDFDSYEQYF TGTGCCAGCGGGGACTTCGATTCCTACGAGCAGTACTTC
few NA TRBJ2-1 TRBV12-5 CASGLTLQGNFPGQFF TGTGCTAGTGGTTTGACTCTACAGGGAAATTTTCCAGGGCAGTTCTTC
many NA TRBJ2-3 TRBV30 CAWSLVGGTDTQYF TGTGCCTGGAGTCTAGTAGGGGGCACAGATACGCAGTATTTT
NA TRBD2 TRBJ2-7 TRBV19 CASSAGWLAGTYEQYF TGTGCCAGTAGTGCCGGTTGGCTAGCGGGTACCTACGAGCAGTACTTC
many TRBD1 TRBJ1-4 TRBV5-1 CASSVNRGLNEKLFF TGCGCCAGCAGCGTAAACAGGGGGTTGAATGAAAAACTGTTTTTT
NA NA TRBJ2-1 TRBV20-1 CSALSGDGSYNEQFF TGCAGTGCTCTCAGTGGGGACGGCTCCTACAATGAGCAGTTCTTC
NA NA TRBJ1-1 TRBV9 CASSPQGENTEAFF TGTGCCAGCAGCCCCCAGGGAGAGAACACTGAAGCTTTCTTT
few TRBD2 TRBJ2-2 TRBV4-3 CASSQDSLAGLAGNTGELFF TGCGCCAGCAGCCAAGATTCCCTCGCCGGACTAGCGGGAAACACCGGGGAGCTGTTTTTT
few NA TRBJ2-4 TRBV12-3/TRBV12-4 CASSLVNIQYF TGTGCCAGCAGTTTGGTGAACATTCAGTACTTC
many NA TRBJ2-5 TRBV7-9 CASSDGLFLETQYF TGTGCCAGCAGCGACGGTCTTTTTCTTGAGACCCAGTACTTC
NA TRBD1 TRBJ2-2 TRBV5-1 CASGLPGQGAWNTGELFF TGCGCCAGCGGCTTACCGGGACAGGGGGCTTGGAACACCGGGGAGCTGTTTTTT
NA TRBD1 TRBJ1-1 TRBV30 CAWIHPPAPGTGEAFF TGTGCCTGGATACACCCTCCGGCCCCCGGGACAGGTGAAGCTTTCTTT
few TRBD1 TRBJ2-7 TRBV2 CASTDRGDEQYF TGTGCCAGCACCGACAGGGGCGACGAGCAGTACTTC
many NA TRBJ2-2 TRBV29-1 CSAVGQGPVGELFF TGCAGCGCCGTGGGGCAGGGGCCGGTCGGGGAGCTGTTTTTT
few NA TRBJ2-7 TRBV6-5 CASSYREGSSYEQYF TGTGCCAGCAGTTACCGTGAGGGTAGCTCCTACGAGCAGTACTTC
few TRBD2 TRBJ2-1 TRBV19 CASSLVAGGQDEQFF TGTGCCAGTAGTTTGGTAGCGGGGGGCCAGGATGAGCAGTTCTTC
NA TRBD2 TRBJ2-2 TRBV6-5 CASSYQAGGLMDRNTGELFF TGTGCCAGCAGTTACCAAGCGGGAGGGCTAATGGACCGAAACACCGGGGAGCTGTTTTTT
many NA TRBJ2-1 TRBV10-3 CAISELALEQFF TGTGCCATCAGTGAACTAGCTCTTGAGCAGTTCTTC
many TRBD2 TRBJ2-7 TRBV7-9 CASSGGLHYEQYF TGTGCCAGCAGCGGGGGACTACACTACGAGCAGTACTTC
NA NA TRBJ1-6 TRBV23-1 CASGHQGSDPEDSPLHF TGCGCCAGCGGTCATCAGGGATCCGACCCCGAGGATTCACCCCTCCACTTT
many NA TRBJ2-6 TRBV7-9 CASSSRLQGFQSSSGANVLTF TGTGCCAGCAGCTCGCGACTACAGGGATTCCAGTCTTCCTCTGGGGCCAACGTCCTGACTTTC
few TRBD1 TRBJ1-6 TRBV14 CASSQGRGLGSPLHF TGTGCCAGCAGCCAAGGGAGGGGGCTAGGTTCACCCCTCCACTTT
NA NA TRBJ1-5 TRBV15 CSTSRDGGSNQPQHF TGTTCCACCAGCAGAGATGGGGGAAGCAATCAGCCCCAGCATTTT